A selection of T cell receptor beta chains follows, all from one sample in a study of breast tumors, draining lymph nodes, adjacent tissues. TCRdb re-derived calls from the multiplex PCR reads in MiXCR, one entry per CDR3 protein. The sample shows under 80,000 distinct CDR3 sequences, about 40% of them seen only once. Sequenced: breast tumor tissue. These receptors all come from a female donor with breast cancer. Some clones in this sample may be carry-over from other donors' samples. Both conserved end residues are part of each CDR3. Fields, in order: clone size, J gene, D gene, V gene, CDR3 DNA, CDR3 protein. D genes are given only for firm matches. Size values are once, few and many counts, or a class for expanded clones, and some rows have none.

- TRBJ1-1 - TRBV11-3 TGTGCCAGCAGCCCATCGGGACTACGCAAAGCTTTCTTT CASSPSGLRKAFF
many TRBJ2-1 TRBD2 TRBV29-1 TGCAGCGTTACCCCGTTTTCTAGCGGGGGGTTTGAGCAGTTCTTC CSVTPFSSGGFEQFF
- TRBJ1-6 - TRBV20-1 TGCAGTGTCAGCGGCCAGGGGACCAGATCACCCCTCCACTTT CSVSGQGTRSPLHF
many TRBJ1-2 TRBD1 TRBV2 TGTGCCAGCAGTCCCGGGACAGGGGGCTTTAGTGACTATGGCTACACCTTC CASSPGTGGFSDYGYTF
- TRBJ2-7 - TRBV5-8 TGTGCCAGCAGCCTTGGTCCCGGGATCTCCACCTACGAGCAGTACTTC CASSLGPGISTYEQYF
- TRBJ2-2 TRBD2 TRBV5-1 TGCGCCAGCAGCTTTAGCGGGGGGGCAAGGACCGGGGAGCTGTTTTTT CASSFSGGARTGELFF
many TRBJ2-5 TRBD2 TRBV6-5 TGTGCCAGCAGTCACCGGACTAGCGGAAAGGGGGAGACCCAGTACTTC CASSHRTSGKGETQYF
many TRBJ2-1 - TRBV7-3 TGTGCCAGCAGCTTCGGAAGGGGGAGCTCCTACAATGAGCAGTTCTTC CASSFGRGSSYNEQFF
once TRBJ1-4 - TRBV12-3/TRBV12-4 TGTGCCAGCAGTGGAATCAACGGGCAGGGAACGACTAATGAAAAACTGTTTTTT CASSGINGQGTTNEKLFF
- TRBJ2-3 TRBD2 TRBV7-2 TGTGCCAGCAGCACACGGACTAGCGGGAGATTAAGTGAGCAGTATTTT CASSTRTSGRLSEQYF
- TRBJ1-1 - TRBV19 TGTGCCAGTAGTATTTCATTCCTACGGGAGAGCACTGAAGCTTTCTTT CASSISFLRESTEAFF
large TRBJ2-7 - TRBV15 TGTGCCACCAGCAGAGAGAATGCCCCTAGCTACGAGCAGTACTTC CATSRENAPSYEQYF
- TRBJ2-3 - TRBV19 TGTGCCAGCAGGAAGGGTGGGGGGCAGTACACAGATACGCAGTATTTT CASRKGGGQYTDTQYF
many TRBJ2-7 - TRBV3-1 TGTGCCAGCAGCCAACCCGGGACCTCCTACGAGCAGTACTTC CASSQPGTSYEQYF
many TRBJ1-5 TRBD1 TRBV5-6 TGTGCCAGCAGCCGGCGACAGGGCCAGCCCCAGCATTTT CASSRRQGQPQHF
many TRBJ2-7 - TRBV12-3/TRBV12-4 TGTGCCAGCAGTTTCGGGGACGGCTCCTACGAGCAGTACTTC CASSFGDGSYEQYF
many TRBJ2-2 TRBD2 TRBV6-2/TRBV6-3 TGTGCCAGCAGTTACTGGACTAGCGGGACTCACGGGGAGCTGTTTTTT CASSYWTSGTHGELFF
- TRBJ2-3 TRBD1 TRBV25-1 TGTGCCAGCAGTTGGGGGGGGACAGGGCCTAGGATAGATACGCAGTATTTT CASSWGGTGPRIDTQYF
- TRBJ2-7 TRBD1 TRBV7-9 TGTGCCAGCAGCTTATCTGGGACAGGGGCTGAAAACTACGAGCAGTACTTC CASSLSGTGAENYEQYF
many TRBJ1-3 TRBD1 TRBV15 TGTGCCACCAGCAGAAGACAGGGTGGAAACACCATATATTTT CATSRRQGGNTIYF
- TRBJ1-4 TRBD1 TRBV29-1 TGCAGCGGACAGGGAGCGGGATGGGAAAAACTGTTTTTT CSGQGAGWEKLFF
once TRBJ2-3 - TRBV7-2 TGTGCCAGCAGCTTACAGGGTGGGCCCCTCACAGATACGCAGTATTTT CASSLQGGPLTDTQYF
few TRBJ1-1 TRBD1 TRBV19 TGTGCCAGTAGTTGGACAGGAGACACTGAAGCTTTCTTT CASSWTGDTEAFF
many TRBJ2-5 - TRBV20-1 TGCAGTGCCCAGACGAGTCCCCGCCGGGCAGAGACCCAGTACTTC CSAQTSPRRAETQYF
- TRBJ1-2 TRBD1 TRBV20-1 TGCAGTGCTAAACCGGGACAGGGAACTTCGTCGACCTATGGCTACACCTTC CSAKPGQGTSSTYGYTF
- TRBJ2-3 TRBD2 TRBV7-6 TGTGCCAGCAGCTTGGGGGAAGCGGGAGTCTATAGCACAGATACGCAGTATTTT CASSLGEAGVYSTDTQYF
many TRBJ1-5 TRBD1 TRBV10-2 TGCGCCAGCAGTAAAGCAAAACCGGGACAGGGGGAATATAGCAATCAGCCCCAGCATTTT CASSKAKPGQGEYSNQPQHF
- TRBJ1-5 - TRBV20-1 TGCAGTGCTAGAGATACAGCGAAGATGAATCAGCCCCAGCATTTT CSARDTAKMNQPQHF
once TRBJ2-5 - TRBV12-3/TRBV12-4 TGTGCCAGCAGTTTCGTGGGTGTGCCTGTAAGCGGCCAAGAGACCCAGTACTTC CASSFVGVPVSGQETQYF
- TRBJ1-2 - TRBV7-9 TGTGCCAGCAGCTTAGACATCTATGGCTACACCTTC CASSLDIYGYTF
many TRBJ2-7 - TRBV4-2 TGTGCCAGCAGCCAAGAGCGGTACTTTAAATACGAGCAGTACTTC CASSQERYFKYEQYF
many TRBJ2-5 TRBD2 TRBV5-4 TGTGCCAGCGCCCTAGCGGGAGGTGGGATAAAGACCCAGTACTTC CASALAGGGIKTQYF
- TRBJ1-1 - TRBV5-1 TGCGCCAGCAGCTGGAGGGGGACCGATACTGAAGCTTTCTTT CASSWRGTDTEAFF
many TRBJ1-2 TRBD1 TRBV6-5 TGTGCCAGCAGTTTTACAGGGGGCGTGACCGCACACTATGGCTACACCTTC CASSFTGGVTAHYGYTF
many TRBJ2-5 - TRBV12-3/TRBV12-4 TGTGCCAGCAGTTCCCGGGGAGGAGAGACCCAGTACTTC CASSSRGGETQYF
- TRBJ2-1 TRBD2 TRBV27 TGTGCCAGCGGACCAGGGGGACTAGCGGGAGGGCCGAGTGAGCAGTTCTTC CASGPGGLAGGPSEQFF
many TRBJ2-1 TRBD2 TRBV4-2 TGTGCCAGCAGCTTGAAAGGGTCTAGCGGGTTATACAATGAGCAGTTCTTC CASSLKGSSGLYNEQFF
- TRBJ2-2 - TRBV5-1 TGCGCCAGCAGCTTGTCTAGCGGGACAGGTGGCACCGGGGAGCTGTTTTTT CASSLSSGTGGTGELFF
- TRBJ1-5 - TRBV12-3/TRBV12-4 TGTGCCAGCAGCTTAACCTCGGGGGAGACCCAGCATTTT CASSLTSGETQHF
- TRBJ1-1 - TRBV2 TGTGCCAGCAGTCCTCGCACGAACACTGAAGCTTCCTTT CASSPRTNTEASF
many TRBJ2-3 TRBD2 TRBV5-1 TGCGCCAGCAGCCTAACTAGCGGGGGGGCTAGAGATACGCAGTATTTT CASSLTSGGARDTQYF
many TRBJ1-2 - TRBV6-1 TGTGCCAGCGGGCCGGGGGGACAACTCAACTATGGCTACACCTTC CASGPGGQLNYGYTF
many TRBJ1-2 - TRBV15 TGTGCCACCAGCAGAGTCGGAGGGGGCTATGGCTACACCTTC CATSRVGGGYGYTF
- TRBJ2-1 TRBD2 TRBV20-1 TGTAGTGCTAGAAGGGGTGCGGGGGAGGCCTACAATGAGCAGTTCTTC CSARRGAGEAYNEQFF
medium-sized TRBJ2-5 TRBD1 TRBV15 TGTGCCACCAGCAGGGGGGGCAGGGGGCTCGGGGAGACCCAGTACTTC CATSRGGRGLGETQYF
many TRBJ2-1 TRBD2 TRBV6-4 TGTGCCAGCAGTTTCATCCGGGCTAGCGGAGAATCTAGCTCCTACAATGAGCAGTTCTTC CASSFIRASGESSSYNEQFF
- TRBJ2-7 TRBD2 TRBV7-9 TGTGCCAGCAGCTCTCAAGCGGGGCTCTACGAGCAGTACTTC CASSSQAGLYEQYF
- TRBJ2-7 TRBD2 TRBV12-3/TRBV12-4 TGTGCCAGCAGTCCCACTAGCGGGGGTGCCTACGAGCGGTACTTC CASSPTSGGAYERYF